The rows below give T cell receptor beta chains drawn from one sample of a study of technical replicates of blood from a few donors. Clones were read by immunoSEQ multiplex PCR, and TCRdb kept only the in-frame ones, dropping some. The sample comprises 50,000 to 55,000 clones, about 86% of which are singletons, and over 5.5% rests with the top ten. The sample was PBMCs. The receptors stem from a human donor in good health. Some clones in this sample may be carry-over from other donors' samples. CDR3s include the opening cysteine and the closing phenylalanine or tryptophan. The order of the fields is CDR3 length, V gene, clone size, D gene, J gene, CDR3 DNA, CDR3 protein. A D gene is named only where the DNA matches it firmly. Only some rows state a clone size, as once, few, many or a class for expanded clones.

13	TRBV6-1	few	.	TRBJ2-5	TGTGCCTCCTCCCTCTGGTCGGGGGAGACCCAGTACTTC	CASSLWSGETQYF
16	TRBV5-1	.	.	TRBJ2-7	TGCGCCAGCAGCAGACTAGGTGGGCCGGTTATCCACGAGCAGTACTTC	CASSRLGGPVIHEQYF
14	TRBV2	.	TRBD2	TRBJ2-7	TGTGCCAGCAGTGATTTTGGGAGGGCTGGCGAGCAGTACTTC	CASSDFGRAGEQYF
15	TRBV7-3	.	TRBD1	TRBJ2-6	TGTGCCAGCAGCCTTCAGGGGGCTGGGGCCAACGTCCTGACTTTC	CASSLQGAGANVLTF
13	TRBV29-1	.	.	TRBJ2-3	TGCAGCGTTGCGGGCGGCGGGACAGATACGCAGTATTTT	CSVAGGGTDTQYF
16	TRBV6-5	.	TRBD2	TRBJ2-5	TGTGCCAGCAGTTACTTGCGCGGGAGTAGACAAGAGACCCAGTACTTC	CASSYLRGSRQETQYF
14	TRBV7-9	.	TRBD1	TRBJ2-7	TGTGCCAGCAGCTTATTGGGACAGGGCTACGAGCAGTACTTC	CASSLLGQGYEQYF
12	TRBV9	.	.	TRBJ1-2	TGTGCCAGCAGCTTATCGAGGGATCGCTACACCTTC	CASSLSRDRYTF
13	TRBV19	.	TRBD1	TRBJ2-7	TGTGCCAGTAGTATAGCACAGGGGAGCGAGCAGTACTTC	CASSIAQGSEQYF
16	TRBV7-3	many	TRBD2	TRBJ2-7	TGTGCCAGCAGCTACAAGACTAGCGGGAAATCCTACGAGCAGTACTTC	CASSYKTSGKSYEQYF
13	TRBV5-6	.	TRBD1	TRBJ1-2	TGTGCCAGCGGAAGACAGGGCAACTATGGCTACACCTTC	CASGRQGNYGYTF
14	TRBV6-4	.	TRBD2	TRBJ2-2	TGTGCCACGAAATCTAGCGGGGGGTCCGGGGAGCTGTTTTTT	CATKSSGGSGELFF
15	TRBV12-5	once	TRBD2	TRBJ2-3	TGTGCTAGTGGTACCGGGACTAGCGGTACAGATACGCAGTATTTT	CASGTGTSGTDTQYF
15	TRBV7-3	few	TRBD2	TRBJ2-2	TGTGCCAGCAGCCAGACTAGCGGCAGCACCGGGGAGCTGTTTTTT	CASSQTSGSTGELFF
14	TRBV5-1	.	TRBD2	TRBJ2-1	TGCGCCAGCAGCAGGACTAGCGGGACAAGGGAGCAGTTCTTC	CASSRTSGTREQFF
15	TRBV30	.	.	TRBJ2-7	TGTGCCTGGGAAGCCCAGGGGATAAGCTCCTACGAGCAGTACTTC	CAWEAQGISSYEQYF
15	TRBV10-3	.	.	TRBJ1-2	TGTGCCATCAGTGAACCCACCGCAGGGGACTATGGCTACACCTTC	CAISEPTAGDYGYTF
15	TRBV19	.	TRBD1	TRBJ1-1	TGTGCCAGTAGTGCCTCGGACAGGGGGCGGACTGAAGCTTTCTTT	CASSASDRGRTEAFF
13	TRBV5-6	few	.	TRBJ2-7	TGTGCCAGCAGCCAGACAGGATCCTACGAGCAGTACTTC	CASSQTGSYEQYF
14	TRBV5-1	once	.	TRBJ2-7	TGCGCCAGCAGCCGGACAGCAAGCTCCTACGAGCAGTACTTC	CASSRTASSYEQYF
15	TRBV4-2	.	.	TRBJ2-1	TGTGCCAGCAGCCAAGACCCGACTAGGAACAGTGAGCAGTTCTTC	CASSQDPTRNSEQFF
16	TRBV5-4	.	TRBD2	TRBJ2-2	TGTGCCAGCAGCTTGGAGCGGGGAGTGAACACCGGGGAGCTGTTTTTT	CASSLERGVNTGELFF
15	TRBV12-5	.	.	TRBJ2-2	TGTGCTAGTGGTTTGGCAGGGTTGGGGACCGGGGAGCTGTTTTTT	CASGLAGLGTGELFF
17	TRBV4-3	.	TRBD1	TRBJ1-6	TGCGCCAGCAGCCAAGAAGAGCGGACAGGGGAAAATTCACCCCTCCACTTT	CASSQEERTGENSPLHF
14	TRBV6-4	.	TRBD2	TRBJ2-7	TGTGCCAGCAGGAATAGCGGGTCCCCCTACGAGCAGTACTTC	CASRNSGSPYEQYF
15	TRBV4-3	.	TRBD1	TRBJ2-7	TGCGCCAGCAGCCAAGTAACAGGGGCTACCTACGAGCAGTACTTC	CASSQVTGATYEQYF
16	TRBV5-4	.	TRBD2	TRBJ2-2	TGTGCCAGCAGCCCGGAGGGACTAGCGGGGGCCGGGGAGCTGTTTTTT	CASSPEGLAGAGELFF
16	TRBV5-4	.	TRBD1	TRBJ1-2	TGTGCCAGCAGCCCCGAGGGACACAGGGGGCGGGGTGGCTACACCTTC	CASSPEGHRGRGGYTF
13	TRBV11-3	.	.	TRBJ2-5	TGTGCCAGCAGCCGCGAGGAGCAAGAGACCCAGTACTTC	CASSREEQETQYF
15	TRBV2	.	TRBD2	TRBJ2-1	TGTGCCAGCAGGGGACTAGCGGGAGGGCCCAATGAGCAGTTCTTC	CASRGLAGGPNEQFF
19	TRBV4-2	.	TRBD1	TRBJ1-4	TGTGCCAGCAGCTACCGGGACAGGGGCCTAGGGGCAACTAATGAAAAACTGTTTTTT	CASSYRDRGLGATNEKLFF
14	TRBV5-1	once	TRBD2	TRBJ2-7	TGCGCCAGCAGCTTGGATGGGGGGGCCTACGAGCAGTACTTC	CASSLDGGAYEQYF
13	TRBV9	.	.	TRBJ2-1	TGTGCCAGCAGCGCAGGTGGTGTGAATGAGCAGTTCTTC	CASSAGGVNEQFF
14	TRBV5-4	.	.	TRBJ1-4	TGTGCCAGCAGCTCCCGGGGGGGGGATGAAAAACTGTTTTTT	CASSSRGGDEKLFF
14	TRBV30	.	TRBD2	TRBJ2-1	TGTGCCTGGAGTGTAACCCTAGCGGGAGATGAGCAGTTCTTC	CAWSVTLAGDEQFF
16	TRBV4-3	.	TRBD2	TRBJ2-7	TGCGCCAGCAGCCAAGATAGCGGGAGGGCCTCCGACGAGCAGTACTTC	CASSQDSGRASDEQYF
14	TRBV6-5	.	.	TRBJ1-1	TGTGCCAGCAAATATTCGGTTGGGAACACTGAAGCTTTCTTT	CASKYSVGNTEAFF
15	TRBV27	.	.	TRBJ1-6	TGTGCCAGCAGTTTAGGAGGGGTCTATAATTCACCCCTCCACTTT	CASSLGGVYNSPLHF
17	TRBV5-1	.	TRBD2	TRBJ2-5	TGCGCCAGCAGCCCCCGGGGACTAGCGGGAGGTGTAGAGACCCAGTACTTC	CASSPRGLAGGVETQYF
16	TRBV5-6	few	.	TRBJ1-3	TGTGCCAGCAGCTTGGATAGAGCCGTTTCTGGAAACACCATATATTTT	CASSLDRAVSGNTIYF
17	TRBV15	.	.	TRBJ1-4	TGTGCCACCAGCAGAGATACCCAAACCAGGGGAGGGGGAAAACTGTTTTTT	CATSRDTQTRGGGKLFF
14	TRBV5-6	.	.	TRBJ1-2	TGTGCCAGCAGCTTGCGGGGGGACGATTATGGCTACACCTTC	CASSLRGDDYGYTF
19	TRBV6-1	.	TRBD1	TRBJ2-4	TGTGCCAGCAGTGAAGCGGGACAGGGGGCTTTTAAAGCCAAAAACATTCAGTACTTC	CASSEAGQGAFKAKNIQYF
16	TRBV7-2	.	TRBD2	TRBJ2-3	TGTGCCAGCAGCTTTGGACTAGCGGGAGCTGGAGATACGCAGTATTTT	CASSFGLAGAGDTQYF
15	TRBV5-1	.	TRBD1	TRBJ1-3	TGCGCCAGCAGCTCAATACGACAGGGTGGAAACACCATATATTTT	CASSSIRQGGNTIYF
15	TRBV15	.	TRBD2	TRBJ2-3	TGTGCCACCAGCAGGACTAGCGGGAGCACAGATACGCAGTATTTT	CATSRTSGSTDTQYF
16	TRBV18	.	.	TRBJ2-3	TGTGCCAGCTCCTTCGAAGCCCACAGCCGCCGCGATACGCAGTATTTT	CASSFEAHSRRDTQYF
15	TRBV7-9	few	.	TRBJ1-1	TGTGCCAGCAGGAAAGGCGGGACCGACTCCATGGGAGCTTTCTTT	CASRKGGTDSMGAFF
15	TRBV2	.	TRBD2	TRBJ2-1	TGTGCCAGCAAAATTCTAGCGGGGTCCTACAATGAGCAGTTCTTC	CASKILAGSYNEQFF
14	TRBV19	.	TRBD1	TRBJ1-2	TGTGCCAGTAGTTCAGGACAGGGGGCGTTTGGCTACACCTTC	CASSSGQGAFGYTF
15	TRBV5-1	.	TRBD2	TRBJ2-7	TGCGCCAGCAGCAGGACTAGCGGGGGCCGCTACGAGCAGTACTTC	CASSRTSGGRYEQYF
13	TRBV12-2	.	.	TRBJ2-1	TGTGCAAGTCGCTTAGAGAAATGTGGCTCGCAGTTCTTC	CASRLEKCGSQFF
15	TRBV11-2	.	TRBD1	TRBJ2-7	TGTGCCAGCAGCTCACCGCGGACAGGGGATTACGAGCAGTACTTC	CASSSPRTGDYEQYF
16	TRBV19	.	TRBD2	TRBJ2-3	TGTGCCAGTAGTATCTGGGCTAGCGGACACACAGATACGCAGTATTTT	CASSIWASGHTDTQYF
17	TRBV9	.	TRBD1	TRBJ1-4	TGTGCCAGCAGCCGGACAGGCCGAGCGATGGCTAATGAAAAACTGTTTTTT	CASSRTGRAMANEKLFF
15	TRBV9	.	TRBD1	TRBJ1-2	TGTGCCAGCAGCGTAGAATTACAGGGGGGGTATGGCTACACCTTC	CASSVELQGGYGYTF
15	TRBV4-1	.	TRBD1	TRBJ1-6	TGCGCCAGCAGCCAGGACAGGGGCTATAATTCACCCCTCCACTTT	CASSQDRGYNSPLHF